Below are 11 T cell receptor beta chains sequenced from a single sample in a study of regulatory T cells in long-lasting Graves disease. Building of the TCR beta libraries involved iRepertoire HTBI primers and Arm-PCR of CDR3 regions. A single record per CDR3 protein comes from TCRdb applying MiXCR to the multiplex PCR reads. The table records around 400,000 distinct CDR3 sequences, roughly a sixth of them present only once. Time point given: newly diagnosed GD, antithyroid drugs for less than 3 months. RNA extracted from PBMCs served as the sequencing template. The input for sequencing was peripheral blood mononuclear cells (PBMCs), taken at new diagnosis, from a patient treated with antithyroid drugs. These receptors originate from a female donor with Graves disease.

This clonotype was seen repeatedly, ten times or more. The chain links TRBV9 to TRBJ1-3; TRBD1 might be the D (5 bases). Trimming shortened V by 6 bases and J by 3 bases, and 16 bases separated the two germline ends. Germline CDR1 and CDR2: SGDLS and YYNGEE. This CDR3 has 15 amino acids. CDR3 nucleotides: TGTGCCAGCACCACTGGGACGTCGTATGGAAACACCATATATTTT. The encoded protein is CASTTGTSYGNTIYF.

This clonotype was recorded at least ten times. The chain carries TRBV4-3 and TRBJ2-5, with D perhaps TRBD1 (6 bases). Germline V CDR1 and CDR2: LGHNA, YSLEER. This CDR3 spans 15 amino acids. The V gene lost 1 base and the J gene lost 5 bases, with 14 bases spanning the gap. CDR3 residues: CASSQGTGSCETQYF. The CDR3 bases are TGCGCCAGCAGCCAAGGCACAGGGAGTTGCGAGACCCAGTACTTC.

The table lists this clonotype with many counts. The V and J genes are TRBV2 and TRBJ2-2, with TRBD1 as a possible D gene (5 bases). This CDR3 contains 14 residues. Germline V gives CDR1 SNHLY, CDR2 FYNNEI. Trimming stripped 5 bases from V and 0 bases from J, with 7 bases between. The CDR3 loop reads CASSHRSNTGELFF. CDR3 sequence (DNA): TGTGCCAGCAGTCACAGGTCGAACACCGGGGAGCTGTTTTTT.

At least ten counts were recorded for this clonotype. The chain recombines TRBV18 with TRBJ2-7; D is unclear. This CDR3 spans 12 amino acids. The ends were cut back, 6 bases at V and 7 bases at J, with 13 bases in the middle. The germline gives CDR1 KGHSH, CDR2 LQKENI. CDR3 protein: CASSPGYGEQYF. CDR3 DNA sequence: TGTGCCAGCTCCCCCGGTTATGGGGAGCAGTACTTC.

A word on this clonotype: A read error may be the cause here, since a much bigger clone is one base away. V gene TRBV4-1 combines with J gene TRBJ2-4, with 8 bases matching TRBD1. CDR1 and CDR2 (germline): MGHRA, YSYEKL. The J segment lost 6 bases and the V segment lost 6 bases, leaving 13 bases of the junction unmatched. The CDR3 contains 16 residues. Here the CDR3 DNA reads TGCGCCAGCAGTACACAGGGGGTGGAATGGCCAAACATTCAGTACTTC. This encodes CASSTQGVEWPNIQYF.

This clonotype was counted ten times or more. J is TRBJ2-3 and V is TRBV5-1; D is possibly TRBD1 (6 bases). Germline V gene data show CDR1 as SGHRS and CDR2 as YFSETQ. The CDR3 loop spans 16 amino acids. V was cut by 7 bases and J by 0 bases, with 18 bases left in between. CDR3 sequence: CASFLRPGQSTDTQYF. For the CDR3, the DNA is TGCGCCAGCTTCCTTCGCCCGGGACAAAGCACAGATACGCAGTATTTT.

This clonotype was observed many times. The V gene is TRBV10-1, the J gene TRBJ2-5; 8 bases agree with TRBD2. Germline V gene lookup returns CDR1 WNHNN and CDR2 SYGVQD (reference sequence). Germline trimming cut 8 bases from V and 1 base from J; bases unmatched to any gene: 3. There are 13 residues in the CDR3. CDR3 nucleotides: TGCGCCAGCCAGCGGGAGCCCCAAGAGACCCAGTACTTC. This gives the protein CASQREPQETQYF.

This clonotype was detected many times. The CDR3: CASSYLDSPLYEQYF. DNA for the CDR3: TGTGCCAGCAGTTACTTAGACAGTCCTTTATACGAGCAGTACTTC. The chain links TRBV6-2 or TRBV6-3 to TRBJ2-7, with a possible D match to TRBD1 (5 bases). Germline V gene data show CDR1 as MNHEY and CDR2 as SVGEGT. With 1 base removed from V and 4 bases from J, the gap between germline ends came to 14 bases. This CDR3 is built from 15 residues.

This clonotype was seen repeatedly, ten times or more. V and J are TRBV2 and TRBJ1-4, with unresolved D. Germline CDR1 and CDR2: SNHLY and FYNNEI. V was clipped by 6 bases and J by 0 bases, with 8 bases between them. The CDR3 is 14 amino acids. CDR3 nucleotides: TGTGCCAGCAGGGATAGATCAACTAATGAAAAACTGTTTTTT. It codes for CASRDRSTNEKLFF.

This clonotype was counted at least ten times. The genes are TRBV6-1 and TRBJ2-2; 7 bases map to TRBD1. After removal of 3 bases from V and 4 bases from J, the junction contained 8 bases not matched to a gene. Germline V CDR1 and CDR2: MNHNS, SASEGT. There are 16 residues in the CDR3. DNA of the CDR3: TGTGCCAGCAGTGACGGGACAGTTCGACCCACCGGGGAGCTGTTTTTT. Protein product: CASSDGTVRPTGELFF.

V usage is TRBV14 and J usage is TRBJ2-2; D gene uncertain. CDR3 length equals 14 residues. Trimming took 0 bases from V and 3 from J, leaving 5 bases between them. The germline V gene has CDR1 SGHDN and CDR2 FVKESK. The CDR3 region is CASSQDPDTGELFF. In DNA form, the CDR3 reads TGTGCCAGCAGCCAAGATCCGGACACCGGGGAGCTGTTTTTT.